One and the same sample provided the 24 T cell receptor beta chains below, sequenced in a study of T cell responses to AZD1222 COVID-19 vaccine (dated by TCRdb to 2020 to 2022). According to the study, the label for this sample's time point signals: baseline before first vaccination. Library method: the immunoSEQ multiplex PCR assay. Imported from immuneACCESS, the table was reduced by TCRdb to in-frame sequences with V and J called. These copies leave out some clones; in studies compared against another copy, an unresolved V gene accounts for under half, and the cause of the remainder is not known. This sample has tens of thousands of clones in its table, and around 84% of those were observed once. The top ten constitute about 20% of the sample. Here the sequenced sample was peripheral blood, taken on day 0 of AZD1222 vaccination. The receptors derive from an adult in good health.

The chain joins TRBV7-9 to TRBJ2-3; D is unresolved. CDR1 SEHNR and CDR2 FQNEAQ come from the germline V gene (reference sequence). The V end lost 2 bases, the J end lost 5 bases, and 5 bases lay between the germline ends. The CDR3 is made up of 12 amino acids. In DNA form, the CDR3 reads TGTGCCAGCAGCTTAACCGAAGATACGCAGTATTTT. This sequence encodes CASSLTEDTQYF.

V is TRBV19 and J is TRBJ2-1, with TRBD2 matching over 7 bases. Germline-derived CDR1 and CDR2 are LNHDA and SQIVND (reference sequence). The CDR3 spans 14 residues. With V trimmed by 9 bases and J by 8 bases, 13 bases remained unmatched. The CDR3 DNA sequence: TGTGCCAGCATGGGGCTAGCGGCCTCGGATGAGCAGTTCTTC. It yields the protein CASMGLAASDEQFF. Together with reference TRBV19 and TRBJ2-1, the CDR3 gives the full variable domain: DGGITQSPKYLFRKEGQNVTLSCEQNLNHDAMYWYRQDPGQGLRLIYYSQIVNDFQKGDIAEGYSVSREKKESFPLTVTSAQKNPTAFYLCASMGLAASDEQFFGPGTRLTVL.

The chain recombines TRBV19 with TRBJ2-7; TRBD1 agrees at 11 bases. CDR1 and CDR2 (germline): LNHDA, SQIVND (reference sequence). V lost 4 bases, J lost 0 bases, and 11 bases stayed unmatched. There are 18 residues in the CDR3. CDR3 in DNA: TGTGCCAGTAGTACGGACAGGGGGCAGCGGGAGGCCTCCTACGAGCAGTACTTC. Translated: CASSTDRGQREASYEQYF.

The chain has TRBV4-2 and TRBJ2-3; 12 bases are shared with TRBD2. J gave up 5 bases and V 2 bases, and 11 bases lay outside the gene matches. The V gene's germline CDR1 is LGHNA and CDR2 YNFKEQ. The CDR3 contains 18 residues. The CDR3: CASSQSTSGGIQEDTQYF. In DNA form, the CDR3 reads TGTGCCAGCAGCCAATCTACTAGCGGGGGGATCCAGGAAGATACGCAGTATTTT.

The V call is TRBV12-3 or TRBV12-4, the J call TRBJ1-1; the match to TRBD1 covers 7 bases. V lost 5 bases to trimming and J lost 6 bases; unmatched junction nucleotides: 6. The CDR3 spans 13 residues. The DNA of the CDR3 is TGTGCCAGCAGTAGAGACAGGGTATCTGAAGCTTTCTTT. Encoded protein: CASSRDRVSEAFF.

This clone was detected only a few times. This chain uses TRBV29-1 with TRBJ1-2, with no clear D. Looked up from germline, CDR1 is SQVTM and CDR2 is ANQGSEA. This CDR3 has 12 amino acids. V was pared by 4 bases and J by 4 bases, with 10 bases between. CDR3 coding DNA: TGCAGCGTTGGCCAGGCGGGCTATGGCTACACCTTC. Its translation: CSVGQAGYGYTF.

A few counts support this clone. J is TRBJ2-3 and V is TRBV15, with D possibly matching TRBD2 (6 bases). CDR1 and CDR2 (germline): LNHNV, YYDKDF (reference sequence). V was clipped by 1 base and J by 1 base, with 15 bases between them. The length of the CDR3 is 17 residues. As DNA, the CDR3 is TGTGCCACCAGCAGAGGTTTTGTGCGGGGTGGCACAGATACGCAGTATTTT. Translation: CATSRGFVRGGTDTQYF.

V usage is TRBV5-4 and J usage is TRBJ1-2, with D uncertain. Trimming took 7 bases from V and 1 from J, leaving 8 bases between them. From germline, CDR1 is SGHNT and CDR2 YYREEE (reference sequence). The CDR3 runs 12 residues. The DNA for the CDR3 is TGTGCCAGCTCGGACGGTAACTATGGCTACACCTTC. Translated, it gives CASSDGNYGYTF. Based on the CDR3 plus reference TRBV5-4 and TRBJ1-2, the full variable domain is ETGVTQSPTHLIKTRGQQVTLRCSSQSGHNTVSWYQQALGQGPQFIFQYYREEENGRGNFPPRFSGLQFPNYSSELNVNALELDDSALYLCASSDGNYGYTFGSGTRLTVV.

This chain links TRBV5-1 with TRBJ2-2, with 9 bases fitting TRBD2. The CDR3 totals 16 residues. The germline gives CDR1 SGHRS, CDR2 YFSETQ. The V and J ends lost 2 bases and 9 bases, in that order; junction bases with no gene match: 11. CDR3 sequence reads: CASSFSPGTSSWELFF. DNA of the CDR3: TGCGCCAGCAGCTTCTCACCCGGGACTAGCTCATGGGAGCTGTTTTTT.

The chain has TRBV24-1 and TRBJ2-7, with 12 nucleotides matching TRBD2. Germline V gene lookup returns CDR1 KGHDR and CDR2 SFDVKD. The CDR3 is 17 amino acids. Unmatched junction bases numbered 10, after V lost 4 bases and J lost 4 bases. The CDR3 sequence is CATSDRPGLAGLYEQYF. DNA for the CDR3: TGTGCCACCAGTGACCGTCCCGGACTAGCGGGGCTTTACGAGCAGTACTTC.

The CDR3 nucleotides are TGTGCCAGCAGTCCGGAGAGTGGGACAGGGAGCGAGCAGTACTTC. Translation: CASSPESGTGSEQYF. This rearrangement joins TRBV6-5 to TRBJ2-7, with 9 bases lining up with TRBD1. Germline-derived CDR1 and CDR2 are MNHEY and SVGAGI. The CDR3 is 15 amino acids. V was clipped by 5 bases and J by 6 bases; unmatched bases: 11.

CDR3: CASVYDGGKSTAFF. In DNA, the CDR3 is TGTGCCAGCGTGTACGATGGGGGTAAATCAACGGCTTTCTTT. The chain links TRBV7-9 to TRBJ1-1, with D possibly being TRBD1 (5 bases). Germline lookup yields CDR1 SEHNR and CDR2 FQNEAQ (reference sequence). The CDR3 is 14 amino acids. Trimming pared 8 bases from V and 11 bases from J, leaving 24 bases between.

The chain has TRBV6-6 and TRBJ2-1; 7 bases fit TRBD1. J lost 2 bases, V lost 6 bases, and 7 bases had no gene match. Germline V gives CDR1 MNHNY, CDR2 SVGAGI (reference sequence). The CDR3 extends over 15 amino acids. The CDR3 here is CASSQGQLTYNEQFF. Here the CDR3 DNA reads TGTGCCAGCAGCCAGGGACAGCTAACCTACAATGAGCAGTTCTTC.

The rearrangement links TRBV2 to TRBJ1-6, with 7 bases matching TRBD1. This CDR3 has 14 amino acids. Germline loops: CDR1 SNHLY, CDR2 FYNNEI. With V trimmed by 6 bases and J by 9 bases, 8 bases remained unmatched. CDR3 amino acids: CASRETGHGSPLHF. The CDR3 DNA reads TGTGCCAGCAGAGAGACAGGGCACGGTTCACCCCTCCACTTT.

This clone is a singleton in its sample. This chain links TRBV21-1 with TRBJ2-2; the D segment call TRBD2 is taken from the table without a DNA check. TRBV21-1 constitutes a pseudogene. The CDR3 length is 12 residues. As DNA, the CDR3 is TGTGCCAGCAGCAACTTCACCGGGGAGCTGTTTTTT. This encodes CASSNFTGELFF.

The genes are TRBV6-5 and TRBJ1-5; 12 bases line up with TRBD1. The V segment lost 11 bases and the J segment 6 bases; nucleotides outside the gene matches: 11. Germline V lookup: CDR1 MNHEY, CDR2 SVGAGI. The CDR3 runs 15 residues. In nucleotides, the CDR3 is TGTGCCGGTTCCGTAGGGGGACAGGGGGCTCAGCCCCAGCATTTT. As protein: CAGSVGGQGAQPQHF.

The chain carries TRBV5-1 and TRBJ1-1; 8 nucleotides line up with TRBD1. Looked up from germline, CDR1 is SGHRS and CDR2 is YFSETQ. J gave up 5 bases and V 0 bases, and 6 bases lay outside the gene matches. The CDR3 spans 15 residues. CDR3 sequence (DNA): TGCGCCAGCAGCTTGGCTCAGGGGGCGCGAACTGAAGCTTTCTTT. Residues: CASSLAQGARTEAFF.

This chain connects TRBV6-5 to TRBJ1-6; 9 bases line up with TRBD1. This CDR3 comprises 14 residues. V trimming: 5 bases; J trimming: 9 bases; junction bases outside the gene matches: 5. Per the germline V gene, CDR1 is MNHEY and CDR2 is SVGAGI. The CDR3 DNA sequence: TGTGCCAGCAGTAACACAGGGGGCGCTTCACCCCTCCACTTT. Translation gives CASSNTGGASPLHF.

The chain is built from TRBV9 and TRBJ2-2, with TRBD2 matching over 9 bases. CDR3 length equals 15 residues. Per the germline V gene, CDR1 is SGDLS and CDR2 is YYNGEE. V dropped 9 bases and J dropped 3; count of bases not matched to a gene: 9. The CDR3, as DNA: TGTGCCACTACTCCGGCGGGAGGGGACACCGGGGAGCTGTTTTTT. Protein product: CATTPAGGDTGELFF. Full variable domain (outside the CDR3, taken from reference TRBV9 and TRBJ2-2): DSGVTQTPKHLITATGQRVTLRCSPRSGDLSVYWYQQSLDQGLQFLIQYYNGEERAKGNILERFSAQQFPDLHSELNLSSLELGDSALYFCATTPAGGDTGELFFGEGSRLTVL.

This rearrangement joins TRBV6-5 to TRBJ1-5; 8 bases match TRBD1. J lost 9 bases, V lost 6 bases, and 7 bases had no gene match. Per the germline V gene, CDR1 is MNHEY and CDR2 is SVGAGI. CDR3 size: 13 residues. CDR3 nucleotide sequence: TGTGCCAGCAGCGACAGGGGTTTGGGGCCCCAGCATTTT. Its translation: CASSDRGLGPQHF.

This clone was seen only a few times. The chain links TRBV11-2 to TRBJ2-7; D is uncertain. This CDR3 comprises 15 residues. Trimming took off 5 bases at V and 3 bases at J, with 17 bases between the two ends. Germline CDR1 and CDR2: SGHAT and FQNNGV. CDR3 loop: CASSPPPVHVYEQYF. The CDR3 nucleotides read TGTGCCAGCAGCCCCCCCCCGGTGCACGTCTACGAGCAGTACTTC.

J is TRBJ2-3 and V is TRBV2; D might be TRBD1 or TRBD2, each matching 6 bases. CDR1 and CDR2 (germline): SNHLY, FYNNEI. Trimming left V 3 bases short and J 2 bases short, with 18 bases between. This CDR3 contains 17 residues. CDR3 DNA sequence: TGTGCCAGCAGTGATAATCTTCGGGGGACACCCACAGATACGCAGTATTTT. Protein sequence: CASSDNLRGTPTDTQYF. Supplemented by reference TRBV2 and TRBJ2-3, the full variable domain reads EPEVTQTPSHQVTQMGQEVILRCVPISNHLYFYWYRQILGQKVEFLVSFYNNEISEKSEIFDDQFSVERPDGSNFTLKIRSTKLEDSAMYFCASSDNLRGTPTDTQYFGPGTRLTVL.

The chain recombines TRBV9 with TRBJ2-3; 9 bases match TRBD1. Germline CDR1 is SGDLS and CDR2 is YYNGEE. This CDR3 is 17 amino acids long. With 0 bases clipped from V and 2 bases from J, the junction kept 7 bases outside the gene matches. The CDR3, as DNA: TGTGCCAGCAGCGTAGCATTGGGGACAGGGTTCACAGATACGCAGTATTTT. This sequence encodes CASSVALGTGFTDTQYF.

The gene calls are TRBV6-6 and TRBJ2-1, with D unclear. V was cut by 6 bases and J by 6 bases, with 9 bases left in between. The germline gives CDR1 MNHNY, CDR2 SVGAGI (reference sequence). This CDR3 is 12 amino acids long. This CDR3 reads CASSDSGNEQFF. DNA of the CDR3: TGTGCCAGCAGCGACTCAGGCAATGAGCAGTTCTTC.